The 28 T cell receptor beta chains below all came from one sample that was sequenced in a study of response to subunit inactivated influenza vaccine. TCRdb used MiXCR to reprocess the RT-PCR reads, holding one entry per CDR3 protein. The sample lists hundreds of thousands of distinct CDR3 sequences; about a fifth were seen once. The sequenced sample was PBMCs from blood, obtained approximately 5 days after vaccination. All receptors derive from a man in his fifties or sixties who received an inactivated influenza vaccine.

This clonotype was detected a few times. This rearrangement joins TRBV5-5 to TRBJ2-5; TRBD2 aligns across 9 bases. Germline V CDR1 and CDR2: SGHKS, YYEKEE (reference sequence). V trimming: 5 bases; J trimming: 5 bases; junction bases outside the gene matches: 10. The length of the CDR3 is 15 residues. DNA of the CDR3: TGTGCCAGCAGTCCCGTTAGCGGGAGAGGGGAGACCCAGTACTTC. Translated: CASSPVSGRGETQYF.

This clonotype was counted between two and nine times. The chain employs TRBV6-2 or TRBV6-3 and TRBJ2-1; D gene unclear. This CDR3 is 14 amino acids long. V was clipped by 7 bases and J by 4 bases, with 14 bases between them. From germline, CDR1 is MNHEY and CDR2 SVGEGT. This chain's CDR3 is CASKLSLSYNEQFF. CDR3 in DNA: TGTGCCAGCAAACTTTCCCTGAGTTACAATGAGCAGTTCTTC.

This clonotype has a count of ten or more. For the CDR3, the DNA is TGCAGTGCCTGGACAGGGTGGGAAGAGACCCAGTACTTC. Protein: CSAWTGWEETQYF. This rearrangement joins TRBV20-1 to TRBJ2-5; 8 bases map to TRBD1. The CDR3 extends over 13 amino acids. Germline CDR1 and CDR2: DFQATT and SNEGSKA (reference sequence). Unmatched junction bases numbered 6, after V lost 6 bases and J lost 3 bases.

The J gene is TRBJ2-6, the V gene TRBV11-2; 9 bases align to TRBD1. V gave up 5 bases and J gave up 0 bases; unmatched junction bases: 11. This CDR3 comprises 19 residues. Looked up from germline, CDR1 is SGHAT and CDR2 is FQNNGV. CDR3 amino acids: CASSHGTGSPYSGANVLTF. The CDR3 DNA reads TGTGCCAGCAGCCACGGGACAGGGAGCCCGTACTCTGGGGCCAACGTCCTGACTTTC.

The chain has TRBV12-3 or TRBV12-4 and TRBJ2-3; D remains unclear. V was cut by 2 bases and J by 1 base, with 10 bases left in between. The CDR3 is 15 amino acids. The CDR3 protein is CASSLFAQGTDTQYF. The DNA of the CDR3 is TGTGCCAGCAGTTTATTTGCCCAGGGCACAGATACGCAGTATTTT.

The chain is built from TRBV4-1 and TRBJ2-3; unclear D gene. Germline V lookup: CDR1 MGHRA, CDR2 YSYEKL. CDR3 length equals 17 residues. Between the trimmed V and J ends, which lost 4 bases and 0 bases, there was a span of 17 bases. The CDR3 DNA reads TGCGCCAGCAGCCCTAAGTCTCAAGTGACTAGCACAGATACGCAGTATTTT. Its protein is CASSPKSQVTSTDTQYF.

This clonotype was picked up many times. The CDR3: CASSQGSPGELFF. The CDR3 DNA reads TGTGCCAGCAGCCAAGGGTCCCCCGGGGAGCTGTTTTTT. This sequence joins TRBV3-1 and TRBJ2-2, with unresolved D. This CDR3 has 13 residues. V dropped 1 base and J dropped 6 bases, with 6 bases sitting between them. Germline V CDR1 and CDR2: LGHDT, YNNKEL (reference sequence).

The J gene is TRBJ2-1, the V gene TRBV20-1; 8 bases line up with TRBD1. The J segment lost 3 bases and the V segment lost 1 base, leaving 11 bases of the junction unmatched. Germline values: CDR1 DFQATT, CDR2 SNEGSKA (reference sequence). CDR3 length equals 17 residues. The CDR3 reads CSARGMGQVIVYNEQFF. CDR3 DNA sequence: TGCAGTGCTAGAGGAATGGGACAGGTTATAGTCTACAATGAGCAGTTCTTC.

This clonotype has a handful of counts. The gene calls are TRBV5-6 and TRBJ2-1; D perhaps matches TRBD2 (5 bases). This CDR3 is 15 amino acids long. Germline CDR1 reads SGHDT; CDR2 reads YYEEEE. Trimming removed 4 bases at V and 8 bases at J, with 19 bases between. CDR3 in amino acids: CASSLELLAAHEQFF. DNA of the CDR3: TGTGCCAGCAGCCTGGAGCTCCTAGCCGCGCATGAGCAGTTCTTC.

This clonotype was detected only once. The J gene is TRBJ2-7, the V gene TRBV3-1, with D perhaps TRBD1 (6 bases). The CDR3 runs to 17 residues. With 0 bases removed from V and 2 bases from J, the gap between germline ends came to 17 bases. CDR1 is LGHDT, CDR2 YNNKEL, per germline (reference sequence). CDR3 coding DNA: TGTGCCAGCAGCCAAGATTTCCCGGGAACAGGGCCCTACGAGCAGTACTTC. It is translated as CASSQDFPGTGPYEQYF.

The rearrangement joins TRBV3-1 to TRBJ2-1, with D unclear. The CDR3 spans 15 residues. Between the trimmed V and J ends, which lost 1 base and 10 bases, there was a span of 17 bases. Germline assignment: CDR1 LGHDT and CDR2 YNNKEL (reference sequence). The CDR3 reads CASSQVLTGSGEQFF. In DNA form, the CDR3 reads TGTGCCAGCAGCCAAGTTCTGACGGGTTCGGGCGAGCAGTTCTTC.

This clonotype was counted at least ten times. The J gene is TRBJ1-1, the V gene TRBV20-1; 7 positions match TRBD1. With 6 bases clipped from V and 3 bases from J, the junction kept 16 bases outside the gene matches. The CDR3 totals 16 residues. Germline V gene data show CDR1 as DFQATT and CDR2 as SNEGSKA (reference sequence). CDR3: CSARDETGRWDTEAFF. The CDR3 nucleotides read TGCAGTGCCCGGGACGAGACAGGGAGGTGGGACACTGAAGCTTTCTTT.

The chain uses TRBV6-2 or TRBV6-3 and TRBJ2-1; 9 bases fit TRBD2. Germline CDR1 and CDR2: MNHEY and SVGEGT. J gave up 5 bases and V 6 bases, and 5 bases lay outside the gene matches. The CDR3 is 14 residues long. The CDR3 loop is CASSKRGENNEQFF. The CDR3 region has the DNA TGTGCCAGCAGCAAGCGGGGGGAAAACAATGAGCAGTTCTTC.

The table lists this clonotype with a few counts. The rearrangement links TRBV2 to TRBJ2-3; D perhaps matches TRBD1 (6 bases). The CDR3 loop spans 14 amino acids. Trimming stripped 7 bases from V and 4 bases from J, with 15 bases between. Germline V lookup: CDR1 SNHLY, CDR2 FYNNEI. The CDR3 region is CASKGRGYSDTQYF. CDR3 sequence (DNA): TGTGCCAGCAAGGGCAGGGGCTACTCAGATACGCAGTATTTT. Filled out from reference TRBV2 and TRBJ2-3, the complete variable domain reads EPEVTQTPSHQVTQMGQEVILRCVPISNHLYFYWYRQILGQKVEFLVSFYNNEISEKSEIFDDQFSVERPDGSNFTLKIRSTKLEDSAMYFCASKGRGYSDTQYFGPGTRLTVL.

V usage is TRBV10-3 and J usage is TRBJ2-2, with TRBD1 as a possible D gene (6 bases). The CDR3 is made up of 13 amino acids. Trimming pared 5 bases from V and 5 bases from J, leaving 9 bases between. Germline assignment: CDR1 ENHRY and CDR2 SYGVKD. DNA for the CDR3: TGTGCCATCAGTTACACAGGGACCGGGGAGCTGTTTTTT. It encodes CAISYTGTGELFF.

The chain uses TRBV6-5 and TRBJ2-1, with 8 bases that match TRBD1. V lost 1 base, J lost 2 bases, and 4 bases stayed unmatched. This CDR3 is 16 amino acids long. Germline V CDR1 and CDR2: MNHEY, SVGAGI. CDR3 DNA: TGTGCCAGCAGTTACTTACAGGGGGAAGCCTACAATGAGCAGTTCTTC. Residues: CASSYLQGEAYNEQFF.

About this clonotype: Sequence at one end of the junction differs from germline and may be a read error. The CDR3 nucleotides are TGCGCCAGCAGCCAAGATAGGGGAAGAGATGTTCTCTTT. Amino acid sequence: CASSQDRGRDVLF. The genes are TRBV4-1 and TRBJ1-1; D may be TRBD1 (5 bases). Germline CDR1 and CDR2: MGHRA and YSYEKL. The CDR3 runs 13 residues.

The CDR3 region is CSTLSGGIDGYTF. CDR3 bases: TGCAGCACCCTGTCGGGGGGCATCGATGGCTACACCTTC. The rearrangement links TRBV29-1 to TRBJ1-2; TRBD1 might be the D (6 bases). V lost 8 bases to trimming and J lost 6 bases, with 19 bases between them. The CDR3 contains 13 residues. Germline V lookup: CDR1 SQVTM, CDR2 ANQGSEA.

V usage is TRBV6-5 and J usage is TRBJ2-5; D is undetermined. Germline V gene lookup returns CDR1 MNHEY and CDR2 SVGAGI. Trimming shortened V by 0 bases and J by 7 bases, and 12 bases separated the two germline ends. The CDR3 is 14 amino acids. CDR3 DNA: TGTGCCAGCAGTTACTCGATAACGGGCGGGACCCAGTACTTC. Encoded protein: CASSYSITGGTQYF.

The chain uses TRBV5-1 and TRBJ2-1; 7 bases line up with TRBD2. Germline V gene data show CDR1 as SGHRS and CDR2 as YFSETQ. CDR3 length: 16 amino acids. Trimming cost V 0 bases and J 7 bases; bases outside gene matches: 10. CDR3 region: CASSLASGLGINEQFF. The CDR3 DNA reads as TGCGCCAGCAGCTTGGCCTCTGGACTAGGCATTAATGAGCAGTTCTTC.

There are a few counts of this clonotype. The chain recombines TRBV3-1 with TRBJ2-1; a possible D gene is TRBD2 (6 bases). CDR1 and CDR2 (germline): LGHDT, YNNKEL (reference sequence). This CDR3 is 18 amino acids long. V lost 0 bases and J lost 0, with 15 bases in between. CDR3 DNA: TGTGCCAGCAGCCAAGAGGTGGAGGGAAAAGGCTCCTACAATGAGCAGTTCTTC. Translation gives CASSQEVEGKGSYNEQFF.

The V and J genes are TRBV12-3 or TRBV12-4 and TRBJ1-2; maybe TRBD1 (6 bases). The V and J ends lost 3 bases and 3 bases respectively, with 11 bases between them. The CDR3 runs 14 residues. This chain's CDR3 is CASSLGAQDYGYTF. CDR3 nucleotide sequence: TGTGCCAGCAGTTTGGGGGCGCAGGACTATGGCTACACCTTC.

The rearrangement joins TRBV6-1 to TRBJ1-6; tentative D call: TRBD1 (5 bases). Germline V CDR1 and CDR2: MNHNS, SASEGT. The ends were cut back, 7 bases at V and 8 bases at J, with 12 bases in the middle. There are 13 residues in the CDR3. The CDR3: CASKWGVDSPLHF. Written as DNA, the CDR3 is TGTGCCAGCAAGTGGGGGGTTGATTCACCCCTCCACTTT.

V is TRBV28 and J is TRBJ2-5, with D possibly called TRBD1 or TRBD2 (6 bases each). Trimming took 6 bases from V and 5 from J, leaving 16 bases between them. This CDR3 has 14 amino acids. Germline CDR1 MDHEN, CDR2 SYDVKM. The CDR3 DNA sequence: TGTGCCAGCAGGGGAAGGGGGAGGATTGAGACCCAGTACTTC. It specifies CASRGRGRIETQYF.

The V gene is TRBV4-2, the J gene TRBJ2-1; 8 nucleotides agree with TRBD2. The germline CDR1 and CDR2 sequences are LGHNA and YNFKEQ. The CDR3 has 17 residues. Germline trimming cut 0 bases from V and 2 bases from J; bases unmatched to any gene: 6. Here the CDR3 reads CASSQELRGAPYNEQFF. CDR3 in DNA: TGTGCCAGCAGCCAAGAACTGCGGGGGGCGCCCTACAATGAGCAGTTCTTC.

The chain carries TRBV9 and TRBJ2-2; 9 nucleotides line up with TRBD1. The CDR3 length is 16 residues. The junction had 6 bases not matched to a gene; V was cut back by 2 bases and J by 4 bases. CDR1 is SGDLS and CDR2 is YYNGEE in the germline V gene. The CDR3 sequence: CASSVGGQGGTGELFF. Written as DNA, the CDR3 is TGTGCCAGCAGCGTGGGGGGACAGGGCGGCACCGGGGAGCTGTTTTTT.

This chain uses TRBV5-5 with TRBJ2-5, with 8 bases matching TRBD2. Germline V gene lookup returns CDR1 SGHKS and CDR2 YYEKEE (reference sequence). The CDR3 spans 17 residues. With V trimmed by 2 bases and J by 9 bases, 18 bases remained unmatched. CDR3 protein: CASSLYGGVAGTPPQYF. CDR3 DNA: TGTGCCAGCAGCTTATATGGTGGGGTAGCGGGGACCCCCCCCCAGTACTTC.

Comment on this clonotype: One junction end disagrees with the germline gene, perhaps due to a read error. The V call is TRBV4-3, the J call TRBJ1-1; D is perhaps TRBD1 (5 bases). The germline gives CDR1 LGHNA, CDR2 YSLEER. There are 12 residues in the CDR3. CDR3 DNA sequence: TGCGCCAGCAGCCAAGCAGGGAGTGGGGCTTACTTT. Amino acids: CASSQAGSGAYF.